The entry that follows covers one T cell receptor beta chain sequence. These data come from a study of spatial heterogeneity in lung cancer. Time point of the sample: sample taken at primary tumor resection. Extraction of whole RNA from tumor, nontumor lung or frozen PBMC preceded unsorted sequencing. Germline CDR1 DFQATT, CDR2 SNEGSKA (reference sequence). V dropped 1 base and J dropped 1 base, with 7 bases sitting between them. This CDR3 is built from 14 residues. The library protocol tagged each TCR cDNA with a unique molecular identifier. Using its own MiXCR run on the 5' RACE reads, TCRdb lists one record per CDR3 protein. The sample gives around 4,000 distinct CDR3 sequences, roughly a fifth of which show up once; roughly 24% is in the top ten.

The receptor was isolated from a female donor with early-stage non-small cell lung cancer. This chain joins TRBV20-1 and TRBJ2-2, with no clear D. The sample consisted of normal lung tissue next to the tumor, taken at surgery. DNA for the CDR3: TGCAGTGCTAGAGGCACCGAGAACACCGGGGAGCTGTTTTTT. It specifies CSARGTENTGELFF.